These T cell receptor beta chains were read from a single sample in a study of cytomegalovirus exposure and HLA in healthy donors. Assay used: immunoSEQ multiplex PCR; TCRdb lists only in-frame clones, some missing. The table has some 170,000 clones, approximately 81% seen once. The sample was PBMCs. Receptors were obtained from a young woman in good health and CMV-seropositive. CDR3s include the opening cysteine and the closing phenylalanine or tryptophan. D genes are given only for firm matches. Clone size appears in some rows only: once, few, many, or a class for an expanded clone.

d_call,clone_size,j_call,v_call,cdr3_aa,cdr3_nt
-,few,TRBJ2-7,TRBV5-5,CASSRGRVSYEQYF,TGTGCCAGCAGCCGCGGGCGGGTAAGCTACGAGCAGTACTTC
TRBD2,few,TRBJ2-1,TRBV6-7,CASSPGTSLKNSYNEQFF,TGTGCCAGCAGTCCGGGGACTAGCCTAAAGAACTCCTACAATGAGCAGTTCTTC
TRBD1,-,TRBJ2-7,TRBV5-4,CASSLRDRDDEQYF,TGTGCCAGCAGCCTCCGGGACAGGGATGACGAGCAGTACTTC
-,-,TRBJ1-1,TRBV18,CASSPIRGTEAFF,TGTGCCAGCTCACCGATAAGGGGGACTGAAGCTTTCTTT
TRBD2,few,TRBJ2-1,TRBV12-5,CASGLAKPTSGGSYNEQFF,TGTGCTAGTGGTTTGGCCAAGCCCACTAGCGGGGGTTCCTACAATGAGCAGTTCTTC
-,-,TRBJ2-7,TRBV28,CASSYGSSYEQYF,TGTGCCAGCAGTTATGGCAGCTCCTACGAGCAGTACTTC
-,few,TRBJ2-1,TRBV6-4,CASSPAAGPPGEQFF,TGTGCCAGCAGTCCGGCGGCCGGACCGCCAGGGGAGCAGTTCTTC
-,-,TRBJ1-2,TRBV30,CAWSEGQFYGYTF,TGTGCCTGGAGCGAAGGACAGTTCTACGGCTACACCTTC
-,few,TRBJ1-2,TRBV6-5,CASSYSRTWRYGYTF,TGTGCCAGCAGTTACTCTAGGACTTGGCGCTATGGCTACACCTTC
TRBD1,-,TRBJ2-7,TRBV19,CASSIGGQGVYEQYF,TGTGCCAGTAGTATTGGAGGACAGGGGGTATACGAGCAGTACTTC
-,-,TRBJ2-5,TRBV5-1,CASSLAWQQETQYF,TGCGCCAGCAGCTTGGCGTGGCAGCAAGAGACCCAGTACTTC
-,few,TRBJ1-4,TRBV25-1,CASRHRVGEKLFF,TGTGCCAGCAGACACAGGGTTGGCGAAAAACTGTTTTTT
-,-,TRBJ2-3,TRBV7-2,CASSLARGYTQYF,TGTGCCAGCAGCTTAGCGCGGGGATATACGCAGTATTTT
TRBD1,-,TRBJ2-5,TRBV4-2,CASSLRDRGDQETQYF,TGTGCCAGCAGCCTTAGGGACAGGGGCGACCAAGAGACCCAGTACTTC
TRBD1,-,TRBJ1-2,TRBV7-9,CASSLVGGYNYGYTF,TGTGCCAGCAGCTTAGTAGGGGGCTATAACTATGGCTACACCTTC
-,once,TRBJ1-2,TRBV19,CASSAGQFYGYTF,TGTGCCAGTAGTGCCGGACAGTTCTATGGCTACACCTTC
TRBD1,-,TRBJ2-2,TRBV18,CASSPPRGQGPTGELFF,TGTGCCAGCTCACCACCGCGAGGACAGGGCCCAACCGGGGAGCTGTTTTTT
-,-,TRBJ1-6,TRBV6-5,CASSYMSNSPLHF,TGTGCCAGCAGTTACATGAGTAATTCACCCCTCCACTTT
-,few,TRBJ1-6,TRBV5-8,CASSSLDRNSPLHF,TGTGCCAGCAGCTCGCTCGACAGAAATTCACCCCTCCACTTT
-,few,TRBJ1-5,TRBV28,CASIGGAGQPQHF,TGTGCCAGCATCGGGGGGGCGGGTCAGCCCCAGCATTTT
-,-,TRBJ2-3,TRBV15,CATSRDPRADTQYF,TGTGCCACCAGCAGAGATCCGAGGGCAGATACGCAGTATTTT
TRBD1,-,TRBJ2-7,TRBV7-9,CASSSQGFATYEQYF,TGTGCCAGCAGCTCACAGGGGTTCGCGACCTACGAGCAGTACTTC
-,-,TRBJ2-3,TRBV30,CAWSSSPDTQYF,TGTGCCTGGAGCTCTTCTCCAGATACGCAGTATTTT
-,-,TRBJ1-2,TRBV2,CASRWRGGDYGYTF,TGTGCCAGCAGGTGGAGGGGTGGGGACTATGGCTACACCTTC
-,-,TRBJ1-1,TRBV6-5,CASSSHTEAFF,TGTGCCAGCAGCTCCCACACTGAAGCTTTCTTT
-,-,TRBJ1-2,TRBV6-1,CASSGTFREARNYGYTF,TGTGCCAGCAGTGGGACGTTCAGGGAAGCAAGAAACTATGGCTACACCTTC
-,few,TRBJ2-3,TRBV4-3,CASSQKGLTGGSQDTQYF,TGCGCCAGCAGCCAAAAGGGATTGACAGGCGGGAGTCAAGATACGCAGTATTTT
TRBD2,-,TRBJ2-7,TRBV4-2,CASSSMVAGATYEQYF,TGTGCCAGCAGCTCTATGGTAGCGGGAGCGACCTACGAGCAGTACTTC
-,-,TRBJ1-4,TRBV28,CASSLGPITENEKLFF,TGTGCCAGCAGTTTAGGCCCCATAACAGAGAATGAAAAACTGTTTTTT
TRBD1,-,TRBJ1-4,TRBV7-9,CASSSPGGEKLFF,TGTGCCAGCAGCTCTCCAGGGGGCGAAAAACTGTTTTTT
-,-,TRBJ1-2,TRBV5-6,CASSRQDLQGPGGYTF,TGTGCCAGCAGTCGACAAGATTTGCAGGGGCCGGGGGGCTACACCTTC
-,-,TRBJ1-2,TRBV7-8,CASSLYARPMVGYTF,TGTGCCAGCAGCTTATACGCGAGGCCAATGGTGGGCTACACCTTC
-,-,TRBJ1-1,TRBV29-1,CSVSRQMNTEAFF,TGCAGCGTTTCGCGACAAATGAACACTGAAGCTTTCTTT
TRBD1,-,TRBJ1-1,TRBV7-2,CASSLMGQGASNAFF,TGTGCCAGCAGCTTAATGGGACAGGGGGCGAGTAATGCTTTCTTT
-,-,TRBJ1-6,TRBV27,CASSLGRYNSPLHF,TGTGCCAGCAGTTTAGGCAGGTATAATTCACCCCTCCACTTT
-,-,TRBJ2-5,TRBV6-6,CASSARDTTEETQYF,TGTGCCAGCAGTGCACGGGACACCACCGAAGAGACCCAGTACTTC
TRBD2,-,TRBJ2-7,TRBV7-9,CASSYDRGDEQYF,TGTGCCAGCAGCTACGATCGGGGGGACGAGCAGTACTTC
-,-,TRBJ1-1,TRBV18,CASSPQLIGSGSTEAFF,TGTGCCAGCTCACCACAACTGATTGGGAGTGGGAGCACTGAAGCTTTCTTT
TRBD2,few,TRBJ2-5,TRBV4-1,CASSLLGGTSAAAFQETQYF,TGCGCCAGCAGCCTCCTGGGGGGGACTAGCGCAGCAGCCTTTCAAGAGACCCAGTACTTC
TRBD1,-,TRBJ2-7,TRBV28,CASSKSGQLAYEQYF,TGTGCCAGCAGTAAATCGGGACAGTTAGCCTACGAGCAGTACTTC
-,-,TRBJ1-4,TRBV10-3,CAIRDSNEKLFF,TGTGCCATCAGGGACAGTAATGAAAAACTGTTTTTT
-,-,TRBJ2-3,TRBV28,CASRGQGYSDTQYF,TGTGCCAGCCGAGGGCAGGGGTATTCGGATACGCAGTATTTT
-,-,TRBJ1-5,TRBV18,CASSPGFDQPQHF,TGTGCCAGCTCACCCGGGTTCGACCAGCCCCAGCATTTT
TRBD1,few,TRBJ2-7,TRBV6-1,CASTKTGLGNYEQYF,TGTGCCAGCACTAAGACAGGGTTGGGGAACTACGAGCAGTACTTC